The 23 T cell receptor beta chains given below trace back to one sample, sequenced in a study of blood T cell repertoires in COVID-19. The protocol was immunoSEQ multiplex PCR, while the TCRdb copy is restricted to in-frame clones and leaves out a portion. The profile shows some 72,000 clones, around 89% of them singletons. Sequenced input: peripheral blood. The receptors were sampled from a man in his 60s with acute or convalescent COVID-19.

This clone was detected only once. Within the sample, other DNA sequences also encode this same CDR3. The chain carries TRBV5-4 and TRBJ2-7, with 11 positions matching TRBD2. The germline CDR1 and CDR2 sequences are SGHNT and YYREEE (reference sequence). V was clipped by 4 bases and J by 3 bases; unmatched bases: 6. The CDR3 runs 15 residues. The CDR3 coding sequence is TGTGCCAGCAGCCCCGGACTAGCGGGCCTCTACGAGCAGTACTTC. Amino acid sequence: CASSPGLAGLYEQYF.

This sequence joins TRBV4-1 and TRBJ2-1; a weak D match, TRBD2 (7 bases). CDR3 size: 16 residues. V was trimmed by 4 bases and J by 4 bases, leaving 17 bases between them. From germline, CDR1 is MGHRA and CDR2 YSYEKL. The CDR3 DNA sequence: TGCGCCAGCAGCCGGACAGTAGGGACTAATTACAATGAGCAGTTCTTC. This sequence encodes CASSRTVGTNYNEQFF.

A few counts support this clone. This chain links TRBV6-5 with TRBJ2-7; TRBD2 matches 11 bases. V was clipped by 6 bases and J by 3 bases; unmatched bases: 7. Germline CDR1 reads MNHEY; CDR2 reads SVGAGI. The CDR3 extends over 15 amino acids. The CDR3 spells CASRDSGGAFYEQYF. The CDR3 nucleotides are TGTGCCAGCAGGGATAGCGGGGGGGCTTTCTACGAGCAGTACTTC.

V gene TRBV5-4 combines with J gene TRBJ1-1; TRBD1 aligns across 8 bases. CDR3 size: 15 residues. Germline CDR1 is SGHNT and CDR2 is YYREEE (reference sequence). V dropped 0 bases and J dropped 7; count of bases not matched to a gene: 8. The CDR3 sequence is CASSLDPGQANEAFF. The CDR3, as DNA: TGTGCCAGCAGCTTGGATCCGGGACAGGCTAATGAAGCTTTCTTT.

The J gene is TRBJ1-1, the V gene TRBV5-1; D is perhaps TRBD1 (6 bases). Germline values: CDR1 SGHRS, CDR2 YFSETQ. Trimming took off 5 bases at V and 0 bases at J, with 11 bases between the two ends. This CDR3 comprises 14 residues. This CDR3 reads CASRKTGLNTEAFF. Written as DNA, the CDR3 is TGCGCCAGCAGGAAGACAGGACTGAACACTGAAGCTTTCTTT. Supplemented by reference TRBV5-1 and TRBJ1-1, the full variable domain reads KAGVTQTPRYLIKTRGQQVTLSCSPISGHRSVSWYQQTPGQGLQFLFEYFSETQRNKGNFPGRFSGRQFSNSRSEMNVSTLELGDSALYLCASRKTGLNTEAFFGQGTRLTVV.

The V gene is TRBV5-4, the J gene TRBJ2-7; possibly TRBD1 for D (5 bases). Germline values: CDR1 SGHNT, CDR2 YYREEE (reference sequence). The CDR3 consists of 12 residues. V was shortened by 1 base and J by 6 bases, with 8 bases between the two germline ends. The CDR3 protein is CASSLPRGEQYF. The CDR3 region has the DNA TGTGCCAGCAGCTTGCCTAGGGGCGAGCAGTACTTC.

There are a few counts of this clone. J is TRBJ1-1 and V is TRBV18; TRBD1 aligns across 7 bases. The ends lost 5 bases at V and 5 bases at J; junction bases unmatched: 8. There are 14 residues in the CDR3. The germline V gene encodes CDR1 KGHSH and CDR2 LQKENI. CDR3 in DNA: TGTGCCAGCTCAACCAATCCAGGGGGGACTGAAGCTTTCTTT. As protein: CASSTNPGGTEAFF.

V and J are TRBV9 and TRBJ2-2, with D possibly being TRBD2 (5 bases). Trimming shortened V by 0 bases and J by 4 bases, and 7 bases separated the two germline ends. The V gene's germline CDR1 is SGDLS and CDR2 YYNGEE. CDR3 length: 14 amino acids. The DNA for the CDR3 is TGTGCCAGCAGCGTAGTGGAGGCCACCGGGGAGCTGTTTTTT. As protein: CASSVVEATGELFF.

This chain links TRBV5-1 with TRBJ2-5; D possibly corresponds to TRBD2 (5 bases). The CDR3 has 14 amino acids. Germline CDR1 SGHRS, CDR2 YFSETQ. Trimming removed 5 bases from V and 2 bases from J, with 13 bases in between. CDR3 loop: CASRSGGSQETQYF. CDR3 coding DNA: TGCGCCAGCAGAAGCGGCGGTTCTCAAGAGACCCAGTACTTC.

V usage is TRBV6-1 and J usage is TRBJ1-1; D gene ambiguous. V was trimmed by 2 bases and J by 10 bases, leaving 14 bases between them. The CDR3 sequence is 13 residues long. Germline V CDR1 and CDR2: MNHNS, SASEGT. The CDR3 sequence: CASSETGRALAFF. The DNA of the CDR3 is TGTGCCAGCAGTGAAACTGGGAGGGCCCTAGCTTTCTTT.

CDR3 in DNA: TGTGCCACCAGTGATCCTAGCGGGAGATACACCGGGGAGCTGTTTTTT. Its protein product is CATSDPSGRYTGELFF. The V and J genes are TRBV24-1 and TRBJ2-2, with 10 nucleotides matching TRBD2. The CDR3 is 16 residues long. V gave up 3 bases and J gave up 3 bases; unmatched junction bases: 3. CDR1 and CDR2 from the germline V gene are KGHDR and SFDVKD.

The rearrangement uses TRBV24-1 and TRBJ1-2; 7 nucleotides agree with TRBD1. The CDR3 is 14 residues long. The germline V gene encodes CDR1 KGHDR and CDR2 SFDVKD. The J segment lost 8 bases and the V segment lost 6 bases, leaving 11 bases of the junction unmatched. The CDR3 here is CATSTPQTGNGYTF. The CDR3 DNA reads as TGTGCCACCAGTACCCCACAGACAGGGAACGGCTACACCTTC.

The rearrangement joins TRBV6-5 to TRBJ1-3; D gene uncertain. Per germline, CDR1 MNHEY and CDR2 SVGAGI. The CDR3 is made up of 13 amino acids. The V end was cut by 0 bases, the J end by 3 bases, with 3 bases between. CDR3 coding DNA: TGTGCCAGCAGTTACTCGAGTGGAAACACCATATATTTT. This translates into CASSYSSGNTIYF.

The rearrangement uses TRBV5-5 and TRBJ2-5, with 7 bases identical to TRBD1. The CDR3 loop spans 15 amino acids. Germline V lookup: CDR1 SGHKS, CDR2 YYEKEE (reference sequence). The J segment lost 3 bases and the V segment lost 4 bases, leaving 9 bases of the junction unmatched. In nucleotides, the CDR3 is TGTGCCAGCAGCCGGTCCGGGACAGAGAAAGAGACCCAGTACTTC. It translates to CASSRSGTEKETQYF.

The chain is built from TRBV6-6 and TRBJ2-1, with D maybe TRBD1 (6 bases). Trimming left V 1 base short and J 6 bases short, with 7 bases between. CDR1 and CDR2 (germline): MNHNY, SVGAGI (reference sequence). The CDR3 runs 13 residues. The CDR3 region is CASSYLGANEQFF. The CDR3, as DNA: TGTGCCAGCAGTTACTTGGGGGCCAATGAGCAGTTCTTC.

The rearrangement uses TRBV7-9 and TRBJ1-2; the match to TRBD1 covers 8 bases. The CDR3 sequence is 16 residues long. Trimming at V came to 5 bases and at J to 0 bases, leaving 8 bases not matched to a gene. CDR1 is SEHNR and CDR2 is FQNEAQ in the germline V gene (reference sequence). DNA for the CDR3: TGTGCCAGCAGCACCTCGACAGGGGCGACTAACTATGGCTACACCTTC. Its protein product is CASSTSTGATNYGYTF.

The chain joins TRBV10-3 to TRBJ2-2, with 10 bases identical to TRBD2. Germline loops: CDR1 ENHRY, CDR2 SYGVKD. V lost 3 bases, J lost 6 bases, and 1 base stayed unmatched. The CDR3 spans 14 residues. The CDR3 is CAISEGLAAGELFF. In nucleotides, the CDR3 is TGTGCCATCAGTGAAGGACTAGCGGCCGGGGAGCTGTTTTTT.

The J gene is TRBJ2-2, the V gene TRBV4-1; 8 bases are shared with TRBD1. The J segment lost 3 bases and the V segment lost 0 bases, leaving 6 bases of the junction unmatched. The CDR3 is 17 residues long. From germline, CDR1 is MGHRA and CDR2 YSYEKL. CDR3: CASSQDRQGAYTGELFF. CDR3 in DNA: TGCGCCAGCAGCCAAGATCGCCAGGGGGCATACACCGGGGAGCTGTTTTTT.

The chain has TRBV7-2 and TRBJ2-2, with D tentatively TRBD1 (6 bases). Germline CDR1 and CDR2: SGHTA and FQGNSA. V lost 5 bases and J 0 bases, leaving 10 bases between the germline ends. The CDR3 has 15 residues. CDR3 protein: CASSLGTSNTGELFF. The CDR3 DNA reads TGTGCCAGCAGCCTTGGGACATCGAACACCGGGGAGCTGTTTTTT.

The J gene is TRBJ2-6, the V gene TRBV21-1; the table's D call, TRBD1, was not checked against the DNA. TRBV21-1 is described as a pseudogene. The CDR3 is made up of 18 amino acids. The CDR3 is CASSPWTGDFSGANVLTF. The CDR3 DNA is TGTGCCAGCAGCCCATGGACAGGGGACTTCTCTGGGGCCAACGTCCTGACTTTC.

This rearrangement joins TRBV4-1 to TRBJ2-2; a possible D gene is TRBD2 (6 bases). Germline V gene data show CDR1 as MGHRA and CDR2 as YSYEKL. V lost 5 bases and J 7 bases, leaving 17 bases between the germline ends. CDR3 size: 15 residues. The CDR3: CASSSRGGGNGELFF. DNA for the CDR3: TGCGCCAGCAGCTCTCGTGGGGGAGGTAACGGGGAGCTGTTTTTT.

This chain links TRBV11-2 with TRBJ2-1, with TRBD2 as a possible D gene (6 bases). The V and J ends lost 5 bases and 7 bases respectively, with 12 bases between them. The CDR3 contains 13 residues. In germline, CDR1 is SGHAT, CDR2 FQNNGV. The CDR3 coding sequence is TGTGCCAGCAGCCCGATGACTAGAAATGAGCAGTTCTTC. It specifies CASSPMTRNEQFF.

The CDR3 nucleotides are TGTGCCAGTCCACCGGGACAGGGGGCCTACAATGAGCAGTTCTTC. Protein sequence: CASPPGQGAYNEQFF. The rearrangement links TRBV6-5 to TRBJ2-1; TRBD1 matches 11 bases. In germline, CDR1 is MNHEY, CDR2 SVGAGI. The CDR3 sequence is 15 residues long. V shed 9 bases and J 2 bases; nucleotides not matched to a gene: 6.